This T cell receptor (beta chain) was captured by sequencing in a study of neoadjuvant anti-PD-1 for oral cavity cancer. Time point here: after neoadjuvant nivolumab, at surgical resection. Findings of the study overall: Only a few patients per response group were TCR-analyzed; validation needed.

Assay: immunoSEQ multiplex PCR; the TCRdb copy retains only in-frame clones and omits some. The table includes 11,000 to 15,000 clones, about 81% detected once. CDR3 size: 16 residues. Germline V gene lookup returns CDR1 SGHAT and CDR2 FQNNGV. V lost 7 bases, J lost 6 bases, and 22 bases lay in between. Points on this clone: Its antigen is still unknown.

The rearrangement uses TRBV11-2 and TRBJ2-1; maybe TRBD2 (7 bases). The receptor was isolated from a person between 40 and 85 years old with oral cavity squamous cell carcinoma. Source: PBMCs, taken after nivolumab (anti-PD-1) treatment. CDR3 protein: CASTLGSWGGLNEQFF. Here the CDR3 DNA reads TGTGCCAGCACCCTGGGGAGTTGGGGGGGCCTCAATGAGCAGTTCTTC.